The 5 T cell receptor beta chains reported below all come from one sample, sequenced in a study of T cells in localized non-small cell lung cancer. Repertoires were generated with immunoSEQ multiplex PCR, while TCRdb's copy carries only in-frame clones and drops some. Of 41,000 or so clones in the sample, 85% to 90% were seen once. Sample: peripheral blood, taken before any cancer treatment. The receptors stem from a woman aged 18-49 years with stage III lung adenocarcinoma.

The CDR3 spells CASSLRPNTGELFF. CDR3 bases: TGTGCCAGCAGCTTAAGGCCTAACACCGGGGAGCTGTTTTTT. This chain connects TRBV11-3 to TRBJ2-2; D unclear. The V end lost 2 bases, the J end lost 2 bases, and 6 bases lay between the germline ends. This CDR3 contains 14 residues. From germline, CDR1 is SGHNT and CDR2 YENEEA.

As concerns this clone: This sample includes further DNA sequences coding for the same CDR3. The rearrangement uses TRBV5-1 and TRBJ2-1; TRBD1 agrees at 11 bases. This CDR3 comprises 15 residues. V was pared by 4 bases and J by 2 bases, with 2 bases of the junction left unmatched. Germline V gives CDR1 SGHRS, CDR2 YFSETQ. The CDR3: CASSLGQGAYNEQFF. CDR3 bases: TGCGCCAGCAGCCTGGGACAGGGGGCCTACAATGAGCAGTTCTTC.

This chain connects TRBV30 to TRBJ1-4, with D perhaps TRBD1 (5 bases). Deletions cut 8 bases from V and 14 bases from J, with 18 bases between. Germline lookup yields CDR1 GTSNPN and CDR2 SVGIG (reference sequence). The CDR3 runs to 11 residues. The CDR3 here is CARGTRTRLFF. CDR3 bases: TGTGCCAGGGGAACCCGGACTCGGCTGTTTTTT.

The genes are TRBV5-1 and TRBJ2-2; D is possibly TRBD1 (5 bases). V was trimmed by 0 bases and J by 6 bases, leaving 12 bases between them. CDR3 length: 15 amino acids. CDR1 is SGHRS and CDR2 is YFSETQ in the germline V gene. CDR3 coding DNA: TGCGCCAGCAGCTTGGTATCAGGGTGGGCCGGGGAGCTGTTTTTT. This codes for CASSLVSGWAGELFF.

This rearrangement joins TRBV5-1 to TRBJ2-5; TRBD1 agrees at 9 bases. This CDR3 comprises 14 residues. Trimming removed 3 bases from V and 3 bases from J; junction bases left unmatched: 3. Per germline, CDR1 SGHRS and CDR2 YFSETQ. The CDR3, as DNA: TGCGCCAGCAGCTACGGGACAGGGAAAGAGACCCAGTACTTC. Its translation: CASSYGTGKETQYF.